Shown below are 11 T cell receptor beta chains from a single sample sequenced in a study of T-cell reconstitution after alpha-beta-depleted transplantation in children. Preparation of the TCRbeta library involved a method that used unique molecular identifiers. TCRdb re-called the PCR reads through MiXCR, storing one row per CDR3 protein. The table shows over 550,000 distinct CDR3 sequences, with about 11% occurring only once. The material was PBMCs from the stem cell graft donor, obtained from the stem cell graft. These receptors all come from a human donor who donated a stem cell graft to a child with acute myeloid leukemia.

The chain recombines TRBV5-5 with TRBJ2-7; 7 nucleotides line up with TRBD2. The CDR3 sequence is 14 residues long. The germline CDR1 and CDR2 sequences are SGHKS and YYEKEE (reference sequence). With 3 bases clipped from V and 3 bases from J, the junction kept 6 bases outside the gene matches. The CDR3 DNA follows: TGTGCCAGCAGCTGGGGGAGGGGCGACTACGAGCAGTACTTC. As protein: CASSWGRGDYEQYF.

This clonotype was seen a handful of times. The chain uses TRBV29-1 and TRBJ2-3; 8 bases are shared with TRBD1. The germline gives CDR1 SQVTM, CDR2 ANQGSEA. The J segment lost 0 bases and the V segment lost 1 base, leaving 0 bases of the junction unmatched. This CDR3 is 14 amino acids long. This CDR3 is CSVEGTGSTDTQYF. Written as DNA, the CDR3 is TGCAGCGTTGAAGGGACAGGGAGCACAGATACGCAGTATTTT.

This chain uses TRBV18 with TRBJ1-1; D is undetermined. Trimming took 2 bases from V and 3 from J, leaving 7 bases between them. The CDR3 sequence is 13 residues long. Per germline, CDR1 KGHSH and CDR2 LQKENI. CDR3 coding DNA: TGTGCCAGCTCACCAGGGGAATACACTGAAGCTTTCTTT. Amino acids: CASSPGEYTEAFF.

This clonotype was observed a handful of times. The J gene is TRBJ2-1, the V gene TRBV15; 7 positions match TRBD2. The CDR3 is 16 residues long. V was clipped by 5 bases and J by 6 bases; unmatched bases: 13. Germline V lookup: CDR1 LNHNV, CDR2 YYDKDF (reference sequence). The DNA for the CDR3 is TGTGCCACCAGCTTCGGAAGGGCTAGCGGAGCCAATGAGCAGTTCTTC. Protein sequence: CATSFGRASGANEQFF. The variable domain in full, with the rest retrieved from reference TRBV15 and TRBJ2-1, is DAMVIQNPRYQVTQFGKPVTLSCSQTLNHNVMYWYQQKSSQAPKLLFHYYDKDFNNEADTPDNFQSRRPNTSFCFLDIRSPGLGDTAMYLCATSFGRASGANEQFFGPGTRLTVL.

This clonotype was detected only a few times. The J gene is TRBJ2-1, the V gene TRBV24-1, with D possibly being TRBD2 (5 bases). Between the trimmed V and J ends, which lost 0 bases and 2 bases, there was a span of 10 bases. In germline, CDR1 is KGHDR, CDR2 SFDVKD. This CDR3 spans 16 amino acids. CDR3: CATSDLLERTYNEQFF. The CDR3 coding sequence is TGTGCCACCAGTGATTTGCTGGAGCGGACCTACAATGAGCAGTTCTTC.

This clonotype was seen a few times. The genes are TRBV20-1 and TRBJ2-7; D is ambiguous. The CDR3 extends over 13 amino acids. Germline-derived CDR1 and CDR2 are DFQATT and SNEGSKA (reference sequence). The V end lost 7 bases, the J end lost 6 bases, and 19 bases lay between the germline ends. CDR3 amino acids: CSVQDRRSIEQYF. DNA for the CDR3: TGCAGTGTTCAGGACCGTAGGTCTATCGAGCAGTACTTC.

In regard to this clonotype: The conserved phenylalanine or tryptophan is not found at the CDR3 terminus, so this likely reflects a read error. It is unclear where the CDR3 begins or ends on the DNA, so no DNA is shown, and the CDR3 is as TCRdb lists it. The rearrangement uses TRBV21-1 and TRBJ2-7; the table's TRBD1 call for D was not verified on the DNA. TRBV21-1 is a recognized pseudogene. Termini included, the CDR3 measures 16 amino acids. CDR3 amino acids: CASSKIGVDRGKEQYS.

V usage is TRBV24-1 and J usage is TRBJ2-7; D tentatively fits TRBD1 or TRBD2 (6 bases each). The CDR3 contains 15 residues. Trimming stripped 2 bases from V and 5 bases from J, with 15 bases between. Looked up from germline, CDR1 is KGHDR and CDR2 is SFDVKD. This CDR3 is CATSDSYEGGNEQYF. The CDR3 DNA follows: TGTGCCACCAGTGATTCGTACGAGGGGGGTAACGAGCAGTACTTC.

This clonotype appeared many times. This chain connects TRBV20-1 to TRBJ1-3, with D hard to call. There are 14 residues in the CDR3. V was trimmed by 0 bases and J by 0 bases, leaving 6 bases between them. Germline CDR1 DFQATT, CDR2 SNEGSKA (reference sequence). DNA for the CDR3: TGCAGTGCTAGAGACCTCCGCTCTGGAAACACCATATATTTT. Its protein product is CSARDLRSGNTIYF.

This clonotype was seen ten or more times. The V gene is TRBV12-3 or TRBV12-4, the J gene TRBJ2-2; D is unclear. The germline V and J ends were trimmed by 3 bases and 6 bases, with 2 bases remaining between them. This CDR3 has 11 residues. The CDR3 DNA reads TGTGCCAGCAGTTTGCCCGGGGAGCTGTTTTTT. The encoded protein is CASSLPGELFF.

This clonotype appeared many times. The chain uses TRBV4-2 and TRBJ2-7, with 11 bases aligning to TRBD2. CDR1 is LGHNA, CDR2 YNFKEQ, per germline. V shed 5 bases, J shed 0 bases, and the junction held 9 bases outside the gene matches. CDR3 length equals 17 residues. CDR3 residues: CASSAGGLAEASYEQYF. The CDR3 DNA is TGTGCCAGCAGCGCAGGGGGACTAGCGGAGGCCTCCTACGAGCAGTACTTC.